This T cell receptor (beta chain) was observed in a study of graft-versus-host responses after intestinal transplantation. Study information: Those transplanted obtained multivisceral, liver-intestinal, or isolated intestinal grafts. Anti-thymocyte globulin was used for induction in all recipients, who then took tacrolimus and steroids for approximately 3 years.

The data were produced by immunoSEQ multiplex PCR, yet TCRdb's version contains in-frame clones alone and is incomplete. The sample holds about 70,000 clones, roughly 94% seen once. The study, taken as a whole, reports: Allograft clonal ratios (graft-versus-host to host-versus-graft) were high in patients who had graft-donor T cell macrochimerism. Researchers found peak circulating GvH clone levels linked to early post-transplant HvG declines.

As to this clone: Its antigen is as yet unknown.

Germline lookup yields CDR1 WNHNN and CDR2 SYGVQD (reference sequence). V shed 0 bases and J shed 3 bases, with 11 bases lying between them. The CDR3 consists of 15 residues. V and J are TRBV10-1 and TRBJ1-1; a possible D gene is TRBD1 (5 bases). Sample: unstimulated CD8+ T cells sorted from spleen or lymph node cells, taken before intestinal transplant. The receptor comes from a human donor who received an intestinal transplant. The CDR3 nucleotides read TGCGCCAGCAGTGAGTCACCTCGACAGCACACTGAAGCTTTCTTT. Residues: CASSESPRQHTEAFF.